The 10 T cell receptor beta chains below come from one sample, sequenced in a study of graft-versus-host responses after intestinal transplantation. This table comes from immunoSEQ multiplex PCR, and its TCRdb copy is limited to in-frame clones, with some not included. The sample lists 98,000 or so clones, around 86% occurring once. The input for sequencing was PBMCs, taken 255 days after intestinal transplant. The receptors were gathered from a human patient who received an intestinal transplant, so some T cells may come from the graft donor.

The rearrangement links TRBV2 to TRBJ2-7; D is uncertain. In germline, CDR1 is SNHLY, CDR2 FYNNEI. V lost 8 bases to trimming and J lost 6 bases, with 20 bases between them. This CDR3 has 14 residues. The CDR3 here is CASVGSLPSGEQYV. For the CDR3, the DNA is TGTGCCAGCGTAGGCTCGTTACCCTCGGGCGAGCAGTACGTC.

In DNA, the CDR3 is TGTGCCAGCAGCTCCTCTTTCACCGGGGAGCTGTTTTTT. It translates to CASSSSFTGELFF. The genes are TRBV5-4 and TRBJ2-2; D is unclear. The ends were cut back, 3 bases at V and 4 bases at J, with 7 bases in the middle. CDR3 size: 13 residues. Per germline, CDR1 SGHNT and CDR2 YYREEE (reference sequence).

The chain employs TRBV27 and TRBJ2-1; TRBD2 is a possible D gene (6 bases). The V gene lost 5 bases and the J gene lost 3 bases, with 8 bases spanning the gap. The CDR3 has 13 amino acids. Germline V gene data show CDR1 as MNHEY and CDR2 as SMNVEV (reference sequence). The CDR3, as DNA: TGTGCCAGCAGTCCTAGCGACTACAATGAGCAGTTCTTC. Its translation: CASSPSDYNEQFF.

The J gene is TRBJ2-7, the V gene TRBV6-1; perhaps TRBD1 as D (6 bases). This CDR3 contains 12 residues. CDR1 is MNHNS and CDR2 is SASEGT in the germline V gene. Trimming left V 6 bases short and J 7 bases short, with 13 bases between. In nucleotides, the CDR3 is TGTGCCAGCAGGCGGACAGTGCTGGAGCAGTACGTC. Protein: CASRRTVLEQYV.

The J gene is TRBJ2-7, the V gene TRBV6-5, with D hard to call. The length of the CDR3 is 14 residues. The V gene's germline CDR1 is MNHEY and CDR2 SVGAGI. V lost 5 bases, J lost 5 bases, and 16 bases lay in between. This CDR3 is CASSRGSIPDEQYF. The CDR3 bases are TGTGCCAGCAGTCGCGGCAGCATCCCTGACGAGCAGTACTTC.

This chain joins TRBV5-1 and TRBJ1-2; D ambiguous. The CDR3 sequence is 13 residues long. Germline values: CDR1 SGHRS, CDR2 YFSETQ. Trimming took off 2 bases at V and 8 bases at J, with 13 bases between the two ends. In DNA, the CDR3 is TGCGCCAGCAGCTTCCGACCGGCAACCGGCTACACCTTC. It translates to CASSFRPATGYTF.

The chain has TRBV18 and TRBJ1-1; possibly TRBD1 for D (6 bases). This CDR3 is built from 15 residues. Looked up from germline, CDR1 is KGHSH and CDR2 is LQKENI. V dropped 2 bases and J dropped 0 bases, with 10 bases sitting between them. CDR3: CASSPGQLMNTEAFF. CDR3 bases: TGTGCCAGCTCACCAGGACAGCTCATGAACACTGAAGCTTTCTTT. Filled out from reference TRBV18 and TRBJ1-1, the complete variable domain reads NAGVMQNPRHLVRRRGQEARLRCSPMKGHSHVYWYRQLPEEGLKFMVYLQKENIIDESGMPKERFSAEFPKEGPSILRIQQVVRGDSAAYFCASSPGQLMNTEAFFGQGTRLTVV.

This rearrangement joins TRBV27 to TRBJ2-1; D is undetermined. Germline loops: CDR1 MNHEY, CDR2 SMNVEV (reference sequence). Trimming cost V 8 bases and J 5 bases, with 4 bases left between them. The CDR3 is 10 residues long. The CDR3 nucleotides are TGTGCCAGCGGACACAATGAGCAGTTCTTC. Amino acid sequence: CASGHNEQFF.

This chain uses TRBV28 with TRBJ1-1, with 7 bases fitting TRBD1. V lost 5 bases, J lost 5 bases, and 5 bases stayed unmatched. The CDR3 extends over 13 amino acids. Germline-derived CDR1 and CDR2 are MDHEN and SYDVKM. This chain's CDR3 is CASSPTGRTEAFF. The CDR3 DNA is TGTGCCAGCAGTCCGACAGGGAGAACTGAAGCTTTCTTT.

The chain employs TRBV7-6 and TRBJ1-1; tentative D call: TRBD1 (5 bases). In germline, CDR1 is SGHVS, CDR2 FNYEAQ. The CDR3 is 15 residues long. V dropped 1 base and J dropped 1 base, with 10 bases sitting between them. In DNA form, the CDR3 reads TGTGCCAGCAGCTTAGGGGGCGGGCGGAACACTGAAGCTTTCTTT. It specifies CASSLGGGRNTEAFF.